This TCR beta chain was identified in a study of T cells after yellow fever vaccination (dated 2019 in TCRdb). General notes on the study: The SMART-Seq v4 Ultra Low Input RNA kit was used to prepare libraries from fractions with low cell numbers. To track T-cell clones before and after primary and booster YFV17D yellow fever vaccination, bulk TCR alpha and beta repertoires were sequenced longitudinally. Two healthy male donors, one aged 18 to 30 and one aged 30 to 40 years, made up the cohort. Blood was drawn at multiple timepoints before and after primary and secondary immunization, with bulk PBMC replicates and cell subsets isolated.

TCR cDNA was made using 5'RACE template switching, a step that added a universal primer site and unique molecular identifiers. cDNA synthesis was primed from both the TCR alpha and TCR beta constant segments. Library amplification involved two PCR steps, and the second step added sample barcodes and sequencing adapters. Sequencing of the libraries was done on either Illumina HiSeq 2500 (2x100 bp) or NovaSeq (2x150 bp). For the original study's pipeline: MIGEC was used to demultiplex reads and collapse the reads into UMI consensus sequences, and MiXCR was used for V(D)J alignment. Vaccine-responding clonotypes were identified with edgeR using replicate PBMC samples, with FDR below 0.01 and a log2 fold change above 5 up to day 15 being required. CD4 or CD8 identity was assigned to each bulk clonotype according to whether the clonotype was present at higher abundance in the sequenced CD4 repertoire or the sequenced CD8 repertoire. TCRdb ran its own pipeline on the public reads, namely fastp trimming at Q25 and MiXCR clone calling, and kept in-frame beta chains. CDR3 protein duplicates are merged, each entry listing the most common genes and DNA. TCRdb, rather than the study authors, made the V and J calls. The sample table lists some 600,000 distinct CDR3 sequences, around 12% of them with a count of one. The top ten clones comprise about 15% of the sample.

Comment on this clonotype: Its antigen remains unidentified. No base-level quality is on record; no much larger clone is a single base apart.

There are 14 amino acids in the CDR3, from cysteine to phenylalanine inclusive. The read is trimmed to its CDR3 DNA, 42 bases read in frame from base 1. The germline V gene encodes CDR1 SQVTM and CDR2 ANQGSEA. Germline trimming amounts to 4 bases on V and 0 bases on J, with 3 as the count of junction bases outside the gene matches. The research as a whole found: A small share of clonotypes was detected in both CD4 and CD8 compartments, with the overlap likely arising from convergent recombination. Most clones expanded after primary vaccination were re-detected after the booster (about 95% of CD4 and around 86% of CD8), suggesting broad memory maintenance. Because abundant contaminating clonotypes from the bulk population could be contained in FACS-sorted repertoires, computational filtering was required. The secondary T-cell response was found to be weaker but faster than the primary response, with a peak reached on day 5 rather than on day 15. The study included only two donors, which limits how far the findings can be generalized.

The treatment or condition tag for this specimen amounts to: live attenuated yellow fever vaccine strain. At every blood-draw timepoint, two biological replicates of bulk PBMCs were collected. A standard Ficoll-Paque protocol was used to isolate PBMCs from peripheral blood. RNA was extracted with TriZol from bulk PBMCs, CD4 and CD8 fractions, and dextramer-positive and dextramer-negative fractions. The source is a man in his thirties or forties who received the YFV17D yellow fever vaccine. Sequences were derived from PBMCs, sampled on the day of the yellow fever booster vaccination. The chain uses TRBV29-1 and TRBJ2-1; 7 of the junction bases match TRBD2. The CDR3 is CSVGRTSSYNEQFF. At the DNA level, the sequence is TGCAGCGTTGGTAGGACTAGCTCCTACAATGAGCAGTTCTTC.